The sequence of this T cell receptor (beta chain) was determined in a study of T cells after yellow fever vaccination. A few counts support this clonotype. MiXCR was run by TCRdb on the 5' RACE reads, yielding one entry per CDR3 protein. Found here are about 75,000 distinct CDR3 sequences, more than 5.5% of them singletons; the top ten hold around 28%. This specimen was CD8+ T cells sorted from PBMCs, taken roughly 10 days after the first yellow fever vaccination. This clonotype was sampled from a man aged 18 to 29 who received the YFV17D yellow fever vaccine.

CDR3 in DNA: TGCGCCAGCAGCCGGAACCCTCGGGACAACTCTGGGGCCAACGTCCTGACTTTC. It codes for CASSRNPRDNSGANVLTF. The chain joins TRBV5-1 to TRBJ2-6; D perhaps matches TRBD1 (6 bases). Germline CDR1 reads SGHRS; CDR2 reads YFSETQ. The CDR3 is made up of 18 amino acids. The ends were cut back, 4 bases at V and 0 bases at J, with 17 bases in the middle.